Following are 16 T cell receptor beta chains from one sample sequenced in a study of shared clonotypes between healthy human individuals. Data came from immunoSEQ multiplex PCR; TCRdb stores just in-frame clones and leaves some out. The sample gives roughly 660,000 clones, 80% to 95% of which show up once; about 34% is in the top ten. The sample consisted of memory CD8+ T cells from PBMCs. The subset: CD45RO+ cells pooled with CCR7-negative TemRA cells. The source is a man aged 18-30 years in good health. Some clones in this sample may be carry-over from other donors' samples.

On this clone: The junction shows a germline mismatch at one end, possibly a read error. V gene TRBV7-3 combines with J gene TRBJ2-1; D is ambiguous. This CDR3 contains 14 residues. CDR1 and CDR2 (germline): SGHTA, FQGTGA. CDR3 amino acids: CASSLVGSSNEQFF. CDR3 DNA sequence: TGTGCCAGCAGCTTGGTCGGCTCCTCCAATGAGCAGTTCTTC.

This sequence joins TRBV28 and TRBJ1-1; perhaps TRBD1 as D (5 bases). The CDR3 is made up of 14 amino acids. Trimming cost V 6 bases and J 4 bases, with 15 bases left between them. Germline V gene sequence: CDR1 MDHEN, CDR2 SYDVKM. CDR3 sequence reads: CASRRRGVGTEAFF. The CDR3 nucleotides read TGTGCCAGCAGGCGACGGGGGGTAGGCACTGAAGCTTTCTTT.

The rearrangement joins TRBV7-8 to TRBJ1-5, with 8 bases that match TRBD1. The CDR3 has 17 amino acids. Germline V CDR1 and CDR2: SGHVS, FQNEAQ. V gave up 2 bases and J gave up 0 bases; unmatched junction bases: 6. This CDR3 is CASSLRPDRASNQPQHF. As DNA, the CDR3 is TGTGCCAGCAGCTTACGTCCGGACAGGGCTAGCAATCAGCCCCAGCATTTT. The entire variable domain, with the rest obtained from reference TRBV7-8 and TRBJ1-5, is as follows: GAGVSQSPRYKVAKRGQDVALRCDPISGHVSLFWYQQALGQGPEFLTYFQNEAQLDKSGLPSDRFFAERPEGSVSTLKIQRTQQEDSAVYLCASSLRPDRASNQPQHFGDGTRLSIL.

This clone was counted between two and nine times. Additional DNA sequences in this sample encode the identical CDR3. The chain combines TRBV7-9 with TRBJ2-1; D gene unclear. This CDR3 has 11 residues. Germline CDR1 SEHNR, CDR2 FQNEAQ (reference sequence). The V gene lost 5 bases and the J gene lost 6 bases, with 5 bases spanning the gap. The CDR3, as DNA: TGTGCCAGCAGCGGGCCCAATGAGCAGTTCTTC. It yields the protein CASSGPNEQFF.

V usage is TRBV4-1 and J usage is TRBJ2-2, with D possibly TRBD2 on 6 matching bases. This CDR3 spans 16 amino acids. V was pared by 2 bases and J by 8 bases, with 18 bases between. Per germline, CDR1 MGHRA and CDR2 YSYEKL. CDR3 region: CASSQKSQEGLGELFF. Written as DNA, the CDR3 is TGCGCCAGCAGCCAAAAAAGCCAGGAGGGCCTGGGGGAGCTGTTTTTT.

CDR3 amino acids: CASSLSLGSPREQYF. CDR3 sequence (DNA): TGTGCCAGCAGTTTAAGTTTGGGGTCTCCTCGGGAGCAGTACTTC. This chain uses TRBV27 with TRBJ2-7; D call uncertain. The CDR3 sequence is 15 residues long. Trimming left V 2 bases short and J 7 bases short, with 18 bases between. The germline gives CDR1 MNHEY, CDR2 SMNVEV (reference sequence).

As DNA, the CDR3 is TGTGCCAGCACCGTCGGAGCGGGGGCCTACAATGAGCAGTTCTTC. As protein: CASTVGAGAYNEQFF. The chain carries TRBV9 and TRBJ2-1, with TRBD2 matching 8 bases. J was trimmed by 2 bases and V by 6 bases; bases with no gene match: 7. Germline V gives CDR1 SGDLS, CDR2 YYNGEE. The CDR3 has 15 amino acids. The variable domain in full, with the rest retrieved from reference TRBV9 and TRBJ2-1, is DSGVTQTPKHLITATGQRVTLRCSPRSGDLSVYWYQQSLDQGLQFLIQYYNGEERAKGNILERFSAQQFPDLHSELNLSSLELGDSALYFCASTVGAGAYNEQFFGPGTRLTVL.

V gene TRBV6-8 combines with J gene TRBJ1-5, with TRBD1 matching over 7 bases. Germline V gene lookup returns CDR1 MNHGY and CDR2 SAAAGT. The CDR3 contains 16 residues. The V segment lost 6 bases and the J segment 7 bases; nucleotides outside the gene matches: 15. CDR3 in DNA: TGTGCCAGCAGGCCCCGACGACAGGGCGGGGGACAGCCCCAGCATTTT. It translates to CASRPRRQGGGQPQHF.

Here the CDR3 reads CASSFGTGIYNEQFF. The DNA for the CDR3 is TGTGCCAGCAGTTTTGGGACAGGGATCTACAATGAGCAGTTCTTC. The rearrangement links TRBV27 to TRBJ2-1, with 9 bases lining up with TRBD1. The CDR3 extends over 15 amino acids. The trim removed 3 bases at V and 3 bases at J, leaving 3 bases unmatched. The germline V gene encodes CDR1 MNHEY and CDR2 SMNVEV (reference sequence).

The chain uses TRBV7-2 and TRBJ2-4, with D tentatively TRBD2 (6 bases). This CDR3 is built from 17 residues. Germline V CDR1 and CDR2: SGHTA, FQGNSA. V lost 2 bases to trimming and J lost 2 bases, with 16 bases between them. For the CDR3, the DNA is TGTGCCAGCAGCTTATGGGGGGAGCTGGTTTCCAAAAACATTCAGTACTTC. Its protein is CASSLWGELVSKNIQYF.

The J gene is TRBJ2-5, the V gene TRBV6-6, with D possibly being TRBD1 (6 bases). The J call is in doubt because the DNA end fits TRBJ2-7 better. Germline V gene lookup returns CDR1 MNHNY and CDR2 SVGAGI (reference sequence). The CDR3 runs to 12 residues. CDR3 sequence (DNA): TGTGCCAGCAGGGACAGCTCCTACGAGCAGTACTTC. Translation: CASRDSSYEQYF.

This sequence joins TRBV27 and TRBJ2-7, with D perhaps assigned TRBD1 or TRBD2 (6 bases each). Germline loops: CDR1 MNHEY, CDR2 SMNVEV (reference sequence). The CDR3 runs to 14 residues. The V end lost 7 bases, the J end lost 0 bases, and 13 bases lay between the germline ends. For the CDR3, the DNA is TGTGCCAGCAAAAAGGGGGGAAGCTCCTACGAGCAGTACTTC. It yields the protein CASKKGGSSYEQYF.

The rearrangement joins TRBV7-6 to TRBJ2-7; a weak D match, TRBD1 (6 bases). V lost 1 base and J 5 bases, leaving 12 bases between the germline ends. Per germline, CDR1 SGHVS and CDR2 FNYEAQ. The CDR3 covers 14 residues. The DNA of the CDR3 is TGTGCCAGCAGCTTAGTGTGGACAGCCAACGAGCAGTACTTC. Its translation is CASSLVWTANEQYF.

This chain connects TRBV28 to TRBJ2-1; D is undetermined. Germline-derived CDR1 and CDR2 are MDHEN and SYDVKM. Trimming removed 5 bases at V and 10 bases at J, with 12 bases between. The CDR3 sequence is 12 residues long. The CDR3 DNA reads as TGTGCCAGCAGTCCCCCTGCCGGGGAGCAGTTCTTC. It is translated as CASSPPAGEQFF.

The chain combines TRBV19 with TRBJ1-2; 8 nucleotides agree with TRBD1. Germline values: CDR1 LNHDA, CDR2 SQIVND (reference sequence). The CDR3 has 15 residues. V lost 2 bases and J lost 6; bases outside the gene matches: 8. The chain's CDR3 is CASSIRGTGVDGYTF. The CDR3 bases are TGTGCCAGTAGTATAAGAGGGACAGGTGTCGATGGCTACACCTTC.

The J gene is TRBJ2-7, the V gene TRBV4-1; D is ambiguous. The V end was cut by 0 bases, the J end by 4 bases, with 7 bases between. Germline V gene lookup returns CDR1 MGHRA and CDR2 YSYEKL. CDR3 length: 13 amino acids. Here the CDR3 DNA reads TGCGCCAGCAGCCAAGAAATTACTTACGAGCAGTACTTC. Its protein product is CASSQEITYEQYF.